These T cell receptor beta chains were read from a single sample in a study of T cells expressing NK-cell markers. TCRdb re-called the 5' RACE reads and gives one entry per CDR3 protein, without DNA. The sample spans 200,000 to 300,000 distinct CDR3 sequences; the ten largest clones claim approximately 0.41%. The sequenced material came from blood T cells: a sorted CD56 or NKG2C T cell subset, CD4+ or CD8+ T cells, or bulk PBMC T cells (not recorded which). Every receptor here comes from a man younger than 35 in good health. The CDR3 runs from the conserved cysteine through the conserved F or W.

>TRBV5-1|TRBJ1-2
CASSLDGQGQYGYTF
>TRBV7-2|TRBJ1-1
CASSLSPGVNTEAFF
>TRBV12-3/TRBV12-4|TRBJ2-1
CASSFPAGGNSYNEQFF
>TRBV4-2|TRBJ2-1
CASRGQGSGNEQFF
>TRBV3-1|TRBJ1-5
CASSQGPGGNQPQHF
>TRBV12-3/TRBV12-4|TRBJ1-1
CASSLRTNLDTEAFF
>TRBV7-2|TRBJ2-3
CASRAGLGSTDTQYF
>TRBV20-1|TRBJ2-7
CSALHRGYEQYF
>TRBV21-1|TRBJ2-7
CASSKARWGLAESYEQYF
>TRBV12-3/TRBV12-4|TRBJ2-5
CASRRLVDETQYF